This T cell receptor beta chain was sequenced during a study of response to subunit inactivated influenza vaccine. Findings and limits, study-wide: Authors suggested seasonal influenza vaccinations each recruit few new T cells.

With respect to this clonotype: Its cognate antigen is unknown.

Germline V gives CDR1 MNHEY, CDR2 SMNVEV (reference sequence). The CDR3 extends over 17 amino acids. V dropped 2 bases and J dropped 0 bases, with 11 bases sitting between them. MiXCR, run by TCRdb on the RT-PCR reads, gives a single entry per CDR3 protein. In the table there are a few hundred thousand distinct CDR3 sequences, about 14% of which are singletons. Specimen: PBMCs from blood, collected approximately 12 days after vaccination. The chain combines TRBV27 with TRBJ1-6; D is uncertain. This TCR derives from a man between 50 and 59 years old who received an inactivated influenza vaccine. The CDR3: CASSLRATSSYNSPLHF. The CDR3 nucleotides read TGTGCCAGCAGTTTAAGGGCAACGAGCTCCTATAATTCACCCCTCCACTTT.